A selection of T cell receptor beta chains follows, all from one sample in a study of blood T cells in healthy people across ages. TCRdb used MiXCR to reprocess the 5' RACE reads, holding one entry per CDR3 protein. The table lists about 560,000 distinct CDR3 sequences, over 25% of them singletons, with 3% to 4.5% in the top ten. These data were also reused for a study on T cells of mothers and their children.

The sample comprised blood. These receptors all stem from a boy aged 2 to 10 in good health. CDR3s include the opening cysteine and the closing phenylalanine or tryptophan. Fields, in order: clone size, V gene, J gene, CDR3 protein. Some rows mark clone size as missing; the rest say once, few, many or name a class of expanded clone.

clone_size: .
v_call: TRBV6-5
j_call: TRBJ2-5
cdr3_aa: CASSYSLGQLRAETQYF

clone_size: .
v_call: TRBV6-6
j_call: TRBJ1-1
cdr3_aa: CASSYTGTGNTEAFF

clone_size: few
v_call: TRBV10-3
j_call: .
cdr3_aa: CAIRDTSYEQYF

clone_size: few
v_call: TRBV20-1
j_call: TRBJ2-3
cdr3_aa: CSARMGGGADTQYF

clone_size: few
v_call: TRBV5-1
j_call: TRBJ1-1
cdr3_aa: CASSEQLGSMNTEAFF

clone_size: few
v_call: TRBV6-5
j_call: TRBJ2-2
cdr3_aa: CASSYGAGADTRELFF

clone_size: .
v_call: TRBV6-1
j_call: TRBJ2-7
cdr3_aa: CASSPRRVRTSGGSSYEQYF

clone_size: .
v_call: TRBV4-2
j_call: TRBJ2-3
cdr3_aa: CASSQDLSLVRTDTQYF

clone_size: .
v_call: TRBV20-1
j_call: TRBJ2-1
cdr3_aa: CSARPGSSSYNEQFF

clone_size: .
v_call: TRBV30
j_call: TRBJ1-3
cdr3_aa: CAWSTTLRGASGNTIYF

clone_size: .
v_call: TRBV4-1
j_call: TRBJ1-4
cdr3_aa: CASSQVRLGRWNEKLFF

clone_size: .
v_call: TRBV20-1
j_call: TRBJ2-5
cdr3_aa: CSANADSSKETQYF

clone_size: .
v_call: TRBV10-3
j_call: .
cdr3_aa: CASSPTDGVEQFF

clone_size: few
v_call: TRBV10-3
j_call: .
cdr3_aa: CAVLAGESYEQYF

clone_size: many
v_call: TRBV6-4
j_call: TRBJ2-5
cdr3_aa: CASSETDRETQYF

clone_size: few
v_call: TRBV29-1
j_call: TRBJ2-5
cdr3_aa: CSVEGLAGGRETQYF

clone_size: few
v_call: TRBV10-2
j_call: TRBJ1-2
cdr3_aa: CASSEDSNYGYTF

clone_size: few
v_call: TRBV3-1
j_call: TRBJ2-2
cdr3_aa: CASTRTEGTGELFF

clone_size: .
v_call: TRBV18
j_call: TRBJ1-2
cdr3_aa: CASSPPFDRGYGYTF

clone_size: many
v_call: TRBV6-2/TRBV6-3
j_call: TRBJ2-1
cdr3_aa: CASSYSPTSGVYNEQFF

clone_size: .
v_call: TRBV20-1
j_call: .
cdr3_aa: CRKQIRLAVCLLAKNIQYF

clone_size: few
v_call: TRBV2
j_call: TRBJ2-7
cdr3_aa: CASSGGTGTYEQYF

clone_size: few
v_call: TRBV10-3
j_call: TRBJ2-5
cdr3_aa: CAISDTAAETQYF

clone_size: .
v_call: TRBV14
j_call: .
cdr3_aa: CASSQEIPSTGNEQFF

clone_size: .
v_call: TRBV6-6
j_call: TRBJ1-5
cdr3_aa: CASRQGTHQPQHF

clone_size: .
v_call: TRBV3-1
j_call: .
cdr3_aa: CASSSYTSEQYF

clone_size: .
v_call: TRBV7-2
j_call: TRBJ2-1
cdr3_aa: CASSLTTFHYNEQFF

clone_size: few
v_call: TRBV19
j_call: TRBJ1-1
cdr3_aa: CASSMDGWRGTEAFF

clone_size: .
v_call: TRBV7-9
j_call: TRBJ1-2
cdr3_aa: CASSWGTGVRYGYTF

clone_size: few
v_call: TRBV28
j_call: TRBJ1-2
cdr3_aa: CASSLDGNYGYAF

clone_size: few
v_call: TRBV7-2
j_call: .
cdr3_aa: CASQLPLYEQYF

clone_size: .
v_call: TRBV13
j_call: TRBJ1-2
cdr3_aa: CASSLQGGAGYGYTF

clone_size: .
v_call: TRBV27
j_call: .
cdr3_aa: CASRSGQGGLYEQYF

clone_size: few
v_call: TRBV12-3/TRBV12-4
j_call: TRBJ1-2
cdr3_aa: CASGLRTTGPNYGYTF

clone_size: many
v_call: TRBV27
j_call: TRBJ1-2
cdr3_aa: CASRVRQGSNYGYTF

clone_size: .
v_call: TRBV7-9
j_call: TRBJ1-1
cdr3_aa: CASSLWGDTEAFF

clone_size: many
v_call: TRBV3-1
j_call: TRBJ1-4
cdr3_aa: CASSHFQVEKLFF

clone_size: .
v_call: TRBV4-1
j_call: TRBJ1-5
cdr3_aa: CASSQTGLSNQPQHF

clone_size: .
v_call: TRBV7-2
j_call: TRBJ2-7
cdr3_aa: CASNLLPSGSYEQYF

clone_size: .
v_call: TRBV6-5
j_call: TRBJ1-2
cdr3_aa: CASSQIRQGGHYGYTF

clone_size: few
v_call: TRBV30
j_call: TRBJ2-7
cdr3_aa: CAWSWGGFYEQYF

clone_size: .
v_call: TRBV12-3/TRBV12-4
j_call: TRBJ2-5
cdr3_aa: CASSYLVAGNSGETQYF

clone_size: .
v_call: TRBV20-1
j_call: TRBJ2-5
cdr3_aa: CGASHHQGGTETQYF

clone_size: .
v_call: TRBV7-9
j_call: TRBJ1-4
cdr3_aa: CASSSTNSEKLFF

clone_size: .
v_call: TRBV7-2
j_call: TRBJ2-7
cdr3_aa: CASSTDSQQYF

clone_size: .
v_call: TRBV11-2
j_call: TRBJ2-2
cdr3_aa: CASNPGARSGELFF

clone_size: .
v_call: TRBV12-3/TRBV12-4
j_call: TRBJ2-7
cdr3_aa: CASKQGIGEQYF

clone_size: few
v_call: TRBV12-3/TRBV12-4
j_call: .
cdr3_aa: CASSYPGGRGNEQFF

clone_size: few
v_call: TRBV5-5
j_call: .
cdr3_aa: CASSPRGSGENEQFF